The 23 T cell receptor beta chains below were found in one sample sequenced in a study of blood T cell repertoires in COVID-19. Data came from immunoSEQ multiplex PCR; TCRdb stores just in-frame clones and leaves some out. The sample holds 110,000 to 150,000 clones; about four fifths are singletons and the top ten take around 8.8%. The sequencing input was peripheral blood. These TCRs come from a human donor in a cohort sampled during active COVID-19.

This rearrangement joins TRBV19 to TRBJ2-7, with D possibly matching TRBD2 (6 bases). In germline, CDR1 is LNHDA, CDR2 SQIVND (reference sequence). V lost 6 bases and J 3 bases, leaving 18 bases between the germline ends. The CDR3 spans 15 residues. CDR3 sequence: CASRESTGLFYEQYF. The CDR3 DNA reads TGTGCCAGTAGGGAGTCAACGGGACTCTTCTACGAGCAGTACTTC. Full variable domain (remainder filled in from reference TRBV19 and TRBJ2-7): DGGITQSPKYLFRKEGQNVTLSCEQNLNHDAMYWYRQDPGQGLRLIYYSQIVNDFQKGDIAEGYSVSREKKESFPLTVTSAQKNPTAFYLCASRESTGLFYEQYFGPGTRLTVT.

Regarding this clone: A much larger clone sits a single nucleotide away, making a read error possible. The chain recombines TRBV7-2 with TRBJ2-3, with D unresolved. The CDR3 loop spans 12 amino acids. V lost 5 bases and J 3 bases, leaving 6 bases between the germline ends. CDR1 is SGHTA, CDR2 FQGNSA, per germline. In DNA, the CDR3 is TGTGCCAGCAGCCTACTAACAGATACGCAGTATTTT. Translation gives CASSLLTDTQYF.

The DNA for the CDR3 is TGTGCCAGTAGTCCCCCACAGGTTGGGGAAAAACTGTTTTTT. Translating it yields CASSPPQVGEKLFF. The chain recombines TRBV19 with TRBJ1-4; tentatively, D is TRBD1 (5 bases). Trimming left V 5 bases short and J 8 bases short, with 15 bases between. There are 14 residues in the CDR3. Germline V gene lookup returns CDR1 LNHDA and CDR2 SQIVND (reference sequence).

In DNA form, the CDR3 reads TGTGCCAGCAGCCTGCAGTACGAGCAGTACTTC. Its translation is CASSLQYEQYF. The J gene is TRBJ2-7, the V gene TRBV7-2, with D unresolved. V shed 5 bases and J shed 4 bases, with 6 bases lying between them. This CDR3 spans 11 amino acids. Germline V gene data show CDR1 as SGHTA and CDR2 as FQGNSA.

The chain joins TRBV20-1 to TRBJ2-7; TRBD2 aligns across 13 bases. Germline CDR1 and CDR2: DFQATT and SNEGSKA (reference sequence). This CDR3 is built from 17 residues. J lost 1 base, V lost 3 bases, and 9 bases had no gene match. The CDR3 here is CSASGLAGVRKSYEQYF. As DNA, the CDR3 is TGCAGTGCTAGTGGACTAGCGGGAGTAAGGAAATCCTACGAGCAGTACTTC.

This chain connects TRBV6-6 to TRBJ1-5; 7 bases fit TRBD1. This CDR3 comprises 16 residues. V was clipped by 2 bases and J by 1 base; unmatched bases: 5. Looked up from germline, CDR1 is MNHNY and CDR2 is SVGAGI (reference sequence). In DNA, the CDR3 is TGTGCCAGCAGTTACGGCAGGGGGAAGAGCAATCAGCCCCAGCATTTT. Protein sequence: CASSYGRGKSNQPQHF.

This clone was seen only a few times. The CDR3 spells CASRLGPDRGRYNEQFF. CDR3 sequence (DNA): TGTGCAAGTCGCTTAGGACCGGACAGGGGGCGCTACAATGAGCAGTTCTTC. The chain links TRBV12-2 to TRBJ2-1; the listed D gene, TRBD1, was not tested against the DNA. TRBV12-2 is a pseudogene segment. This CDR3 is 17 amino acids long.

The rearrangement links TRBV28 to TRBJ1-4, with TRBD1 matching 9 bases. V shed 6 bases and J 8 bases; nucleotides not matched to a gene: 10. The CDR3 has 15 amino acids. Germline CDR1 MDHEN, CDR2 SYDVKM. DNA of the CDR3: TGTGCCAGCAGCGGGACAGGGAGGTTCGTCGAAAAACTGTTTTTT. Protein sequence: CASSGTGRFVEKLFF.

This clone turned up a few times. The rearrangement uses TRBV19 and TRBJ1-2; 9 bases agree with TRBD1. This CDR3 is 14 amino acids long. V dropped 10 bases and J dropped 3; count of bases not matched to a gene: 9. Germline CDR1 is LNHDA and CDR2 is SQIVND (reference sequence). CDR3 region: CATTTRTGDYGYTF. The DNA for the CDR3 is TGTGCCACCACCACCCGGACAGGGGACTATGGCTACACCTTC. Drawing the rest from reference TRBV19 and TRBJ1-2, the complete variable domain is DGGITQSPKYLFRKEGQNVTLSCEQNLNHDAMYWYRQDPGQGLRLIYYSQIVNDFQKGDIAEGYSVSREKKESFPLTVTSAQKNPTAFYLCATTTRTGDYGYTFGSGTRLTVV.

This clone has more than one count but fewer than ten. The V call is TRBV2, the J call TRBJ2-2; 9 bases map to TRBD2. Looked up from germline, CDR1 is SNHLY and CDR2 is FYNNEI. The junction had 7 bases not matched to a gene; V was cut back by 5 bases and J by 3 bases. CDR3 length equals 16 residues. In DNA form, the CDR3 reads TGTGCCAGCAGTCGCGGACTAGCGATTGACACCGGGGAGCTGTTTTTT. This gives the protein CASSRGLAIDTGELFF.

The chain carries TRBV18 and TRBJ1-1; D remains ambiguous. Germline CDR1 KGHSH, CDR2 LQKENI. The CDR3 sequence is 12 residues long. The V and J ends lost 4 bases and 3 bases respectively, with 6 bases between them. DNA for the CDR3: TGTGCCAGCTCACGCGGGGACACTGAAGCTTTCTTT. It is translated as CASSRGDTEAFF.

This clone was picked up one time. The J gene is TRBJ2-5, the V gene TRBV7-9; D remains unclear. The CDR3 has 13 amino acids. V was clipped by 1 base and J by 5 bases, with 8 bases between them. CDR1 and CDR2 (germline): SEHNR, FQNEAQ (reference sequence). CDR3 loop: CASSLVVLETQYF. The CDR3 DNA is TGTGCCAGCAGCTTAGTAGTTTTGGAGACCCAGTACTTC. Using reference TRBV7-9 and TRBJ2-5 for the parts outside the CDR3, the full variable domain is DTGVSQNPRHKITKRGQNVTFRCDPISEHNRLYWYRQTLGQGPEFLTYFQNEAQLEKSRLLSDRFSAERPKGSFSTLEIQRTEQGDSAMYLCASSLVVLETQYFGPGTRLLVL.

The genes are TRBV27 and TRBJ2-2, with TRBD2 matching over 13 bases. The CDR3 has 20 residues. V was pared by 5 bases and J by 5 bases, with 17 bases of the junction left unmatched. Looked up from germline, CDR1 is MNHEY and CDR2 is SMNVEV (reference sequence). The CDR3 region is CASSPPSGTSGIVGTGELFF. The DNA of the CDR3 is TGTGCCAGCAGTCCCCCCTCCGGGACTAGCGGGATTGTTGGGACCGGGGAGCTGTTTTTT.

This rearrangement joins TRBV4-1 to TRBJ2-3; no definite D call. The CDR3 length is 14 residues. Per the germline V gene, CDR1 is MGHRA and CDR2 is YSYEKL. V dropped 0 bases and J dropped 6 bases, with 10 bases sitting between them. The CDR3 region is CASSQEVSPDTQYF. For the CDR3, the DNA is TGCGCCAGCAGCCAAGAGGTTAGCCCGGATACGCAGTATTTT.

V and J are TRBV5-1 and TRBJ2-2; 9 nucleotides agree with TRBD1. Germline V lookup: CDR1 SGHRS, CDR2 YFSETQ. This CDR3 has 15 residues. With V trimmed by 3 bases and J by 1 base, 1 base remained unmatched. CDR3: CASSSGQGNTGELFF. DNA of the CDR3: TGCGCCAGCAGCTCGGGACAGGGGAACACCGGGGAGCTGTTTTTT.

This chain uses TRBV4-1 with TRBJ2-7; 8 nucleotides agree with TRBD2. CDR1 and CDR2 from the germline V gene are MGHRA and YSYEKL. V shed 1 base, J shed 3 bases, and the junction held 8 bases outside the gene matches. This CDR3 spans 16 amino acids. This chain's CDR3 is CASSQAVSGTLYEQYF. Written as DNA, the CDR3 is TGCGCCAGCAGCCAAGCAGTTAGCGGGACCCTCTACGAGCAGTACTTC.

The CDR3 loop is CASSHPVLAGTDEQFF. CDR3 coding DNA: TGCGCCAGCAGCCACCCCGTACTAGCGGGAACCGATGAGCAGTTCTTC. The chain carries TRBV4-1 and TRBJ2-1, with TRBD2 identical over 10 bases. Unmatched junction bases numbered 10, after V lost 3 bases and J lost 8 bases. Germline V gene lookup returns CDR1 MGHRA and CDR2 YSYEKL. This CDR3 has 16 residues.

This clone was seen once. The chain combines TRBV6-2 or TRBV6-3 with TRBJ1-1; tentative D call: TRBD1 (6 bases). This CDR3 contains 16 residues. The V gene lost 0 bases and the J gene lost 0 bases, with 11 bases spanning the gap. Looked up from germline, CDR1 is MNHEY and CDR2 is SVGEGT. The CDR3 DNA reads TGTGCCAGCAGTTACTCCTCAAGGACAGTGAACACTGAAGCTTTCTTT. Protein: CASSYSSRTVNTEAFF.

This chain links TRBV6-2 or TRBV6-3 with TRBJ2-1; 10 bases match TRBD2. Trimming removed 6 bases from V and 5 bases from J; junction bases left unmatched: 7. The CDR3 is 15 residues long. In germline, CDR1 is MNHEY, CDR2 SVGEGT. This CDR3 is CASSGGLAKNNEQFF. In DNA, the CDR3 is TGTGCCAGCAGCGGGGGACTAGCGAAAAACAATGAGCAGTTCTTC.

J is TRBJ2-6 and V is TRBV6-1, with unresolved D. Germline V gene sequence: CDR1 MNHNS, CDR2 SASEGT. V was cut by 3 bases and J by 0 bases, with 6 bases left in between. The CDR3 spans 15 residues. The CDR3 DNA follows: TGTGCCAGCAGTGAGAGGCTCTCTGGGGCCAACGTCCTGACTTTC. Residues: CASSERLSGANVLTF.

The V gene is TRBV20-1, the J gene TRBJ2-7; unclear D gene. This CDR3 has 13 residues. V dropped 3 bases and J dropped 3 bases, with 12 bases sitting between them. Germline V gene sequence: CDR1 DFQATT, CDR2 SNEGSKA (reference sequence). This chain's CDR3 is CSASSTNSYEQYF. CDR3 DNA: TGCAGTGCTAGTTCCACAAACAGCTACGAGCAGTACTTC.

The V call is TRBV6-1, the J call TRBJ1-6; 8 bases line up with TRBD1. Germline CDR1 is MNHNS and CDR2 is SASEGT. V trimming: 0 bases; J trimming: 0 bases; junction bases outside the gene matches: 4. The CDR3 length is 18 residues. CDR3 amino acids: CASSEARTGSSYNSPLHF. CDR3 nucleotide sequence: TGTGCCAGCAGTGAAGCGCGGACAGGGAGCTCCTATAATTCACCCCTCCACTTT.

The chain links TRBV9 to TRBJ2-5; D is perhaps TRBD2 (5 bases). This CDR3 is built from 14 residues. V lost 6 bases, J lost 6 bases, and 18 bases lay in between. The V gene's germline CDR1 is SGDLS and CDR2 YYNGEE. Here the CDR3 reads CASTPPPSGQTQYF. CDR3 nucleotide sequence: TGTGCCAGCACCCCTCCCCCCAGCGGACAGACCCAGTACTTC. The variable domain in full, completed from reference TRBV9 and TRBJ2-5, reads DSGVTQTPKHLITATGQRVTLRCSPRSGDLSVYWYQQSLDQGLQFLIQYYNGEERAKGNILERFSAQQFPDLHSELNLSSLELGDSALYFCASTPPPSGQTQYFGPGTRLLVL.